The clone carrying this T cell receptor beta chain is judged medium-sized. V dropped 5 bases and J dropped 0; count of bases not matched to a gene: 1. Germline CDR1 is SGHRS and CDR2 is YFSETQ. CDR3 length: 13 amino acids. The entry originates in a study of prognosis after radiotherapy for stage I lung cancer. Study-wide background: Patients with newly diagnosed primary stage I lung tumors numbered about 15, with five others having oligometastatic NSCLC after surgical resection of the primary tumor. Medical inoperability was considered to apply to all enrolled non-small cell lung cancer patients.

TCR beta CDR3 amplification from genomic DNA was performed by two-round multiplex PCR. TRBV and TRBJ genes each had their own specific primers in first-round PCR. TCRdb used MiXCR to reprocess the multiplex PCR reads, holding one entry per CDR3 protein. The table includes around 19,000 distinct CDR3 sequences, 45% to 55% detected once. The V call is TRBV5-1, the J call TRBJ1-2, with TRBD1 identical over 7 bases. This clonotype was obtained from a donor aged 50 or older with non-small cell lung cancer. The starting material was PBMCs, obtained before or after stereotactic body radiation therapy (not recorded which). The CDR3 coding sequence is TGCGCCAGCAGACAGGGGCCTAACTATGGCTACACCTTC. This codes for CASRQGPNYGYTF.